The next 30 T cell receptor beta chains were all read from a single sample in a study of identifying expanded T cells in peripheral blood. Method: immunoSEQ multiplex PCR; TCRdb's copy keeps in-frame clones and lacks some. The profile shows roughly 100,000 clones, 70% to 90% of them singletons. The sequencing input was blood. Receptors were obtained from a person aged 18-69 years in good health.

This chain joins TRBV7-9 and TRBJ1-1, with TRBD1 matching over 7 bases. The CDR3 has 16 amino acids. Germline assignment: CDR1 SEHNR and CDR2 FQNEAQ (reference sequence). Trimming cost V 5 bases and J 5 bases; bases outside gene matches: 14. Here the CDR3 reads CASSDDRVISGTEAFF. CDR3 sequence (DNA): TGTGCCAGCAGCGACGACAGGGTTATCTCTGGGACTGAAGCTTTCTTT.

The genes are TRBV18 and TRBJ1-5; TRBD1 agrees at 7 bases. Germline trimming cut 4 bases from V and 5 bases from J; bases unmatched to any gene: 14. CDR1 KGHSH and CDR2 LQKENI come from the germline V gene. CDR3 size: 17 residues. The DNA for the CDR3 is TGTGCCAGCTCACAGGGGGCTCACAGGGGAGGCGATCAGCCCCAGCATTTT. It is translated as CASSQGAHRGGDQPQHF.

V and J are TRBV7-9 and TRBJ1-4, with D possibly matching TRBD1 (5 bases). Germline CDR1 and CDR2: SEHNR and FQNEAQ (reference sequence). Trimming left V 5 bases short and J 11 bases short, with 12 bases between. The CDR3 has 12 amino acids. The chain's CDR3 is CASSPGPRKLFF. DNA for the CDR3: TGTGCCAGCAGCCCGGGACCTCGGAAACTGTTTTTT.

This clone was counted a few times. In DNA form, the CDR3 reads TGTGCCAGCAGCATGGGACCGGTAAAACTGTTTTTT. Translating gives CASSMGPVKLFF. V gene TRBV5-6 combines with J gene TRBJ1-4, with TRBD1 as a possible D gene (5 bases). The V and J ends lost 4 bases and 10 bases respectively, with 11 bases between them. This CDR3 is built from 12 residues. CDR1 and CDR2 from the germline V gene are SGHDT and YYEEEE. Filled out from reference TRBV5-6 and TRBJ1-4, the complete variable domain reads DAGVTQSPTHLIKTRGQQVTLRCSPKSGHDTVSWYQQALGQGPQFIFQYYEEEERQRGNFPDRFSGHQFPNYSSELNVNALLLGDSALYLCASSMGPVKLFFGSGTQLSVL.

Ten or more counts support this clone. The chain carries TRBV4-1 and TRBJ1-4; D ambiguous. The CDR3 is made up of 14 amino acids. Germline lookup yields CDR1 MGHRA and CDR2 YSYEKL. With 1 base removed from V and 2 bases from J, the gap between germline ends came to 5 bases. As DNA, the CDR3 is TGCGCCAGCAGCCAAGCGGGGACTAATGAAAAACTGTTTTTT. Residues: CASSQAGTNEKLFF.

The rearrangement joins TRBV2 to TRBJ1-6; D is unclear. The CDR3 sequence is 14 residues long. From germline, CDR1 is SNHLY and CDR2 FYNNEI. V lost 6 bases and J lost 8, with 14 bases in between. CDR3 bases: TGTGCCAGCAGAGAGGGAGGTTGGGATTCACCCCTCCACTTT. Translating it yields CASREGGWDSPLHF.

The chain carries TRBV27 and TRBJ1-2; weak D call: TRBD1 (6 bases). This CDR3 spans 14 amino acids. V was cut by 1 base and J by 3 bases, with 9 bases left in between. CDR1 and CDR2 from the germline V gene are MNHEY and SMNVEV (reference sequence). The CDR3 DNA sequence: TGTGCCAGCAGTTTATGGGGGGGCGACTATGGCTACACCTTC. Translating gives CASSLWGGDYGYTF.

This chain links TRBV11-2 with TRBJ2-5; D is unclear. CDR3 length: 11 residues. CDR1 SGHAT and CDR2 FQNNGV come from the germline V gene. Trimming left V 0 bases short and J 6 bases short, with 2 bases between. The CDR3 bases are TGTGCCAGCAGCTTAGAGCAGACCCAGTACTTC. It codes for CASSLEQTQYF.

The V gene is TRBV2, the J gene TRBJ2-5; D may be TRBD2 (6 bases). V was cut by 5 bases and J by 4 bases, with 11 bases left in between. The germline gives CDR1 SNHLY, CDR2 FYNNEI. CDR3 size: 13 residues. CDR3 residues: CASSRLGGETQYF. The CDR3 DNA is TGTGCCAGCAGTCGATTGGGGGGAGAGACCCAGTACTTC.

The CDR3 loop is CASRSDRGDGYTF. CDR3 coding DNA: TGTGCCAGCAGATCCGACAGGGGGGATGGCTACACCTTC. V gene TRBV25-1 combines with J gene TRBJ1-2; TRBD1 matches at 9 bases. CDR1 MGHDK and CDR2 SYGVNS come from the germline V gene. Unmatched junction bases numbered 5, after V lost 6 bases and J lost 6 bases. The CDR3 runs 13 residues.

This clone was observed a single time. The chain employs TRBV5-5 and TRBJ2-7; D unclear. CDR1 and CDR2 (germline): SGHKS, YYEKEE (reference sequence). The CDR3 contains 13 residues. V lost 2 bases and J lost 2, with 8 bases in between. The chain's CDR3 is CASSLISAYEQYF. For the CDR3, the DNA is TGTGCCAGCAGCTTAATATCGGCCTACGAGCAGTACTTC.

This chain links TRBV2 with TRBJ1-1, with D perhaps TRBD1 (6 bases). The CDR3 is made up of 13 amino acids. Germline-derived CDR1 and CDR2 are SNHLY and FYNNEI. V was clipped by 8 bases and J by 2 bases, with 12 bases between them. The CDR3 loop is CASGGQTNTEAFF. The CDR3 DNA follows: TGTGCCAGCGGCGGACAGACCAACACTGAAGCTTTCTTT.

The V call is TRBV27, the J call TRBJ1-5; D is unresolved. Germline CDR1 is MNHEY and CDR2 is SMNVEV (reference sequence). The CDR3 has 14 residues. Trimming shortened V by 2 bases and J by 3 bases, and 8 bases separated the two germline ends. In nucleotides, the CDR3 is TGTGCCAGCAGTTTAGCTGGGGTCAATCAGCCCCAGCATTTT. As protein: CASSLAGVNQPQHF.

The J gene is TRBJ1-4, the V gene TRBV12-2; the table's D call, TRBD1, was not checked against the DNA. TRBV12-2 is a recognized pseudogene. The CDR3 contains 18 residues. Here the CDR3 DNA reads TGTGCAAGTCGCTCCATCAACTCGGACAGGGGGCGCTGTGAAAAACTGTTTTTT. Translating gives CASRSINSDRGRCEKLFF.

The chain has TRBV4-3 and TRBJ2-2; possibly TRBD1 for D (5 bases). Trimming removed 1 base from V and 5 bases from J, with 14 bases in between. This CDR3 has 16 amino acids. Germline values: CDR1 LGHNA, CDR2 YSLEER. The CDR3 sequence: CASSQVGAAGTGELFF. In nucleotides, the CDR3 is TGCGCCAGCAGCCAAGTTGGGGCGGCAGGTACCGGGGAGCTGTTTTTT.

The rearrangement uses TRBV5-1 and TRBJ1-2, with D maybe TRBD1 (6 bases). Germline CDR1 reads SGHRS; CDR2 reads YFSETQ. CDR3 length equals 12 residues. The germline V and J ends were trimmed by 4 bases and 5 bases, with 9 bases remaining between them. CDR3 amino acids: CASSPTGYGYTF. DNA of the CDR3: TGCGCCAGCAGCCCAACAGGGTATGGCTACACCTTC.

The chain recombines TRBV4-2 with TRBJ2-3; perhaps TRBD2 as D (6 bases). CDR1 is LGHNA and CDR2 is YNFKEQ in the germline V gene. The CDR3 totals 16 residues. Trimming shortened V by 3 bases and J by 4 bases, and 17 bases separated the two germline ends. DNA of the CDR3: TGTGCCAGCAGCCAGGATTTCGGGGCGGGGCCAGATACGCAGTATTTT. The encoded protein is CASSQDFGAGPDTQYF.

V is TRBV5-5 and J is TRBJ2-3; 12 bases fit TRBD2. Per the germline V gene, CDR1 is SGHKS and CDR2 is YYEKEE (reference sequence). The CDR3 consists of 20 residues. Trimming cost V 7 bases and J 2 bases; bases outside gene matches: 20. The CDR3 protein is CASPHRASPSSGGATDTQYF. The CDR3 DNA reads as TGTGCCAGCCCCCACCGCGCGTCCCCTTCTAGCGGGGGGGCCACAGATACGCAGTATTTT.

This chain joins TRBV28 and TRBJ2-3, with a weak D call TRBD1 (6 bases). V shed 5 bases and J shed 5 bases, with 11 bases lying between them. From germline, CDR1 is MDHEN and CDR2 SYDVKM. The CDR3 is 13 amino acids. Here the CDR3 DNA reads TGTGCCAGCAGTGGACAGAGGGGAGATACGCAGTATTTT. Its translation: CASSGQRGDTQYF.

The chain employs TRBV10-3 and TRBJ1-1, with D unresolved. V was cut by 2 bases and J by 8 bases, with 12 bases left in between. CDR1 is ENHRY and CDR2 is SYGVKD in the germline V gene. The CDR3 runs to 13 residues. CDR3 protein: CAISESPSLEAFF. CDR3 DNA sequence: TGTGCCATCAGTGAGAGCCCATCGTTGGAAGCTTTCTTT.

The gene calls are TRBV2 and TRBJ2-1, with 8 bases aligning to TRBD2. Trimming cost V 11 bases and J 3 bases; bases outside gene matches: 9. Germline V gene data show CDR1 as SNHLY and CDR2 as FYNNEI. This CDR3 has 14 residues. CDR3 residues: CALIGGGVYNEQFF. The CDR3 DNA reads as TGTGCCCTGATCGGGGGGGGAGTCTACAATGAGCAGTTCTTC.

This clone was picked up a small number of times. The rearrangement joins TRBV15 to TRBJ2-3; 8 bases are shared with TRBD2. Per germline, CDR1 LNHNV and CDR2 YYDKDF (reference sequence). The CDR3 sequence is 16 residues long. V gave up 1 base and J gave up 0 bases; unmatched junction bases: 3. CDR3 DNA: TGTGCCACCAGCAGAGCGGGGGGGAGTAGCACAGATACGCAGTATTTT. Translating gives CATSRAGGSSTDTQYF.

The chain couples TRBV19 to TRBJ1-2; possibly TRBD1 for D (5 bases). Per the germline V gene, CDR1 is LNHDA and CDR2 is SQIVND (reference sequence). V was cut by 5 bases and J by 5 bases, with 18 bases left in between. The length of the CDR3 is 15 residues. The CDR3 spells CASSAPRDSQYGYTF. CDR3 sequence (DNA): TGTGCCAGTAGTGCCCCCCGGGACTCACAATATGGCTACACCTTC.

The rearrangement uses TRBV10-3 and TRBJ1-1; D call uncertain. The germline gives CDR1 ENHRY, CDR2 SYGVKD. Trimming shortened V by 8 bases and J by 1 base, and 8 bases separated the two germline ends. There are 12 residues in the CDR3. The CDR3 DNA reads as TGTGCCATCGGCCAAGCGAACACTGAAGCTTTCTTT. It translates to CAIGQANTEAFF.

The chain employs TRBV18 and TRBJ2-2, with D maybe TRBD1 (6 bases). V gave up 0 bases and J gave up 4 bases, with 12 bases separating them. This CDR3 has 16 amino acids. Germline CDR1 reads KGHSH; CDR2 reads LQKENI. CDR3 sequence (DNA): TGTGCCAGCTCACCACCGAACAGGGAGAGCACCGGGGAGCTGTTTTTT. It specifies CASSPPNRESTGELFF.

This clone has more than one count but fewer than ten. The chain combines TRBV19 with TRBJ2-1; 7 bases align to TRBD1. The CDR3 is 14 residues long. The germline V gene encodes CDR1 LNHDA and CDR2 SQIVND (reference sequence). V lost 6 bases, J lost 2 bases, and 4 bases stayed unmatched. Written as DNA, the CDR3 is TGTGCCAGTAGGGCCGGGACAGCCTACAATGAGCAGTTCTTC. Amino acids: CASRAGTAYNEQFF.

This clone was seen a handful of times. V usage is TRBV6-6 and J usage is TRBJ2-4; weak D call: TRBD1 (7 bases). The V end lost 5 bases, the J end lost 6 bases, and 17 bases lay between the germline ends. CDR1 and CDR2 from the germline V gene are MNHNY and SVGAGI (reference sequence). The CDR3 contains 15 residues. In DNA, the CDR3 is TGTGCCAGCAGTCTAGGAGGGGGCTGGGGAAACATTCAGTACTTC. This encodes CASSLGGGWGNIQYF.

The chain uses TRBV6-6 and TRBJ2-7, with TRBD2 matching 8 bases. The junction had 2 bases not matched to a gene; V was cut back by 1 base and J by 3 bases. The CDR3 totals 14 residues. Looked up from germline, CDR1 is MNHNY and CDR2 is SVGAGI (reference sequence). CDR3 amino acids: CASSYWLAGYEQYF. The CDR3, as DNA: TGTGCCAGCAGTTACTGGCTAGCGGGCTACGAGCAGTACTTC.

The chain recombines TRBV4-3 with TRBJ1-2, with TRBD1 matching over 9 bases. CDR3 length equals 16 residues. Per the germline V gene, CDR1 is LGHNA and CDR2 is YSLEER. V lost 0 bases, J lost 8 bases, and 10 bases stayed unmatched. This CDR3 is CASSQDRGTGSRGYTF. CDR3 bases: TGCGCCAGCAGCCAAGATCGAGGGACAGGGAGTCGCGGCTACACCTTC.

J is TRBJ2-7 and V is TRBV6-5; D uncertain. Per the germline V gene, CDR1 is MNHEY and CDR2 is SVGAGI. This CDR3 comprises 9 residues. V lost 9 bases to trimming and J lost 4 bases, with 4 bases between them. This chain's CDR3 is CARNYEQYF. CDR3 nucleotides: TGTGCCAGGAATTACGAGCAGTACTTC.